The next 22 T cell receptor beta chains were all read from a single sample in a study of beta chain features in type 1 diabetes. Expressed TCRB transcripts were sequenced, since all the RNA that had been isolated was reverse transcribed. Clones were sequenced by immunoSEQ multiplex PCR, and TCRdb holds only the in-frame ones, with some missing. This sample has under 400,000 clones, with 12% to 15% found just once. Source material: central memory CD4+ T cells from blood. These receptors were obtained from a man aged 25-40 years in good health.

The V and J genes are TRBV5-1 and TRBJ2-5; 8 bases match TRBD1. The CDR3 has 15 amino acids. CDR1 and CDR2 (germline): SGHRS, YFSETQ. Losses at the gene ends were 1 base for V and 5 bases for J; bases not matched to a gene: 7. CDR3: CASSLSGQGFETQYF. The DNA of the CDR3 is TGCGCCAGCAGCTTGAGCGGACAGGGATTCGAGACCCAGTACTTC.

This clone occurred many times. The chain combines TRBV5-4 with TRBJ2-7, with TRBD1 identical over 10 bases. The germline V gene has CDR1 SGHNT and CDR2 YYREEE (reference sequence). This CDR3 is built from 15 residues. V dropped 0 bases and J dropped 6; count of bases not matched to a gene: 6. In nucleotides, the CDR3 is TGTGCCAGCAGCTTGGAGCCTGACAGGGGGCGCGAGCAGTACGTC. It translates to CASSLEPDRGREQYV.

The genes are TRBV29-1 and TRBJ2-1; 8 bases match TRBD1. The germline CDR1 and CDR2 sequences are SQVTM and ANQGSEA. The V and J ends lost 6 bases and 9 bases, in that order; junction bases with no gene match: 7. The CDR3 has 12 residues. CDR3: CSVDRGWGEQFF. CDR3 sequence (DNA): TGCAGCGTCGACAGGGGATGGGGTGAGCAGTTCTTC.

This clone occurred a few times. This rearrangement joins TRBV11-3 to TRBJ2-5; TRBD2 might be the D (7 bases). The V and J ends lost 5 bases and 1 base respectively, with 17 bases between them. This CDR3 contains 16 residues. Germline V gene lookup returns CDR1 SGHNT and CDR2 YENEEA. CDR3 loop: CASSPAGAGTQETQYF. CDR3 DNA sequence: TGTGCCAGCAGCCCGGCGGGGGCAGGTACCCAAGAGACCCAGTACTTC.

V and J are TRBV4-1 and TRBJ2-3, with unresolved D. V was shortened by 7 bases and J by 3 bases, with 14 bases between the two germline ends. CDR3 length: 14 residues. Germline-derived CDR1 and CDR2 are MGHRA and YSYEKL. The chain's CDR3 is CASKKNLVTDTQYF. CDR3 sequence (DNA): TGCGCCAGCAAAAAAAACTTGGTGACAGATACGCAGTATTTT.

In this sample, this clone turned up a few times. The chain combines TRBV7-2 with TRBJ1-2; D uncertain. The germline V gene encodes CDR1 SGHTA and CDR2 FQGNSA. The CDR3 runs to 14 residues. The ends were cut back, 1 base at V and 8 bases at J, with 14 bases in the middle. The CDR3 spells CASSLDRGLSGYTF. CDR3 DNA: TGTGCCAGCAGCTTAGATCGGGGATTAAGCGGCTACACCTTC.

The chain is built from TRBV11-2 and TRBJ1-1; D possibly corresponds to TRBD1 (6 bases). Germline V gene sequence: CDR1 SGHAT, CDR2 FQNNGV. V lost 3 bases to trimming and J lost 1 base, with 9 bases between them. CDR3 length equals 14 residues. The CDR3 region is CASSFGTRNTEAFF. The CDR3 DNA reads as TGTGCCAGCAGCTTTGGGACAAGGAACACTGAAGCTTTCTTT.

The chain links TRBV11-2 to TRBJ2-1; 10 bases are a match to TRBD2. In germline, CDR1 is SGHAT, CDR2 FQNNGV. Losses at the gene ends were 0 bases for V and 10 bases for J; bases not matched to a gene: 3. This CDR3 is 14 amino acids long. CDR3 in DNA: TGTGCCAGCAGCTTAGAACTAGCGGGACAAGAGCAGTTCTTC. It yields the protein CASSLELAGQEQFF.

On this clone: The sample has other DNA sequences that encode this CDR3 too. The genes are TRBV7-9 and TRBJ2-5; possible D gene TRBD1, 5 bases. There are 13 residues in the CDR3. V lost 1 base and J 9 bases, leaving 12 bases between the germline ends. Germline lookup yields CDR1 SEHNR and CDR2 FQNEAQ (reference sequence). The CDR3 DNA follows: TGTGCCAGCAGCTTAGGGTCAGGGAAGGCCCAGTACTTC. Residues: CASSLGSGKAQYF.

V usage is TRBV7-2 and J usage is TRBJ1-4, with a tentative D call TRBD1 (5 bases). V dropped 5 bases and J dropped 6 bases, with 10 bases sitting between them. This CDR3 has 13 residues. The germline CDR1 and CDR2 sequences are SGHTA and FQGNSA. Written as DNA, the CDR3 is TGTGCCAGCAGCCGGCCAGGGTATGAAAAACTGTTTTTT. Translated, it gives CASSRPGYEKLFF.

The chain is built from TRBV25-1 and TRBJ2-2, with TRBD1 identical over 11 bases. Trimming at V came to 2 bases and at J to 2 bases, leaving 7 bases not matched to a gene. Germline V lookup: CDR1 MGHDK, CDR2 SYGVNS. This CDR3 spans 18 amino acids. DNA for the CDR3: TGTGCCAGCAGTGAAAAGGTTGGACAGGGGGCTAACACCGGGGAGCTGTTTTTT. Translation: CASSEKVGQGANTGELFF.

To note about this clone: The germline gene is not matched at one end of the junction; a read error may be the cause. V gene TRBV18 combines with J gene TRBJ2-7; D is unresolved. This CDR3 has 14 amino acids. Germline assignment: CDR1 KGHSH and CDR2 LQKENI. CDR3 sequence: CAGSRTDNPYEQYF. The CDR3 DNA reads as TGTGCCGGCTCCCGAACCGACAACCCCTACGAGCAGTACTTC.

This chain links TRBV7-2 with TRBJ2-1; tentative D call: TRBD2 (6 bases). This CDR3 has 18 amino acids. CDR1 and CDR2 from the germline V gene are SGHTA and FQGNSA. V shed 1 base and J shed 2 bases, with 18 bases lying between them. The CDR3 loop reads CASSLVFSPGVTYNEQFF. In DNA form, the CDR3 reads TGTGCCAGCAGCTTAGTCTTCTCCCCGGGGGTTACCTACAATGAGCAGTTCTTC. Full variable domain (missing parts from reference TRBV7-2 and TRBJ2-1): GAGVSQSPSNKVTEKGKDVELRCDPISGHTALYWYRQSLGQGLEFLIYFQGNSAPDKSGLPSDRFSAERTGGSVSTLTIQRTQQEDSAVYLCASSLVFSPGVTYNEQFFGPGTRLTVL.

This clone has a handful of counts. The sample has other DNA sequences that encode this CDR3 too. The V call is TRBV30, the J call TRBJ2-3; TRBD1 aligns across 7 bases. This CDR3 is built from 12 residues. Germline CDR1 GTSNPN, CDR2 SVGIG (reference sequence). J was trimmed by 4 bases and V by 2 bases; bases with no gene match: 0. CDR3 protein: CAWSQGADTQYF. The CDR3 DNA reads TGTGCCTGGAGTCAGGGGGCAGATACGCAGTATTTT. Combining the CDR3 with reference TRBV30 and TRBJ2-3 gives the whole variable domain SQTIHQWPATLVQPVGSPLSLECTVEGTSNPNLYWYRQAAGRGLQLLFYSVGIGQISSEVPQNLSASRPQDRQFILSSKKLLLSDSGFYLCAWSQGADTQYFGPGTRLTVL.

As DNA, the CDR3 is TGTGCCAGCAGCGTAGAAGGCAGGGCATGGCCCTACTACACCTTC. Translated: CASSVEGRAWPYYTF. This rearrangement joins TRBV9 to TRBJ1-2, with D perhaps TRBD1 (5 bases). This CDR3 comprises 15 residues. V lost 0 bases, J lost 10 bases, and 19 bases lay in between. Germline assignment: CDR1 SGDLS and CDR2 YYNGEE.

This clone was seen many times. Different DNA sequences within this sample yield the same CDR3. The chain recombines TRBV29-1 with TRBJ2-1, with no clear D. CDR3 length equals 10 residues. Trimming took off 5 bases at V and 5 bases at J, with 4 bases between the two ends. CDR1 and CDR2 from the germline V gene are SQVTM and ANQGSEA. CDR3: CSVWDNEQFF. CDR3 DNA: TGCAGCGTTTGGGACAATGAGCAGTTCTTC.

This clone was picked up a small number of times. This sample includes further DNA sequences coding for the same CDR3. This chain links TRBV4-3 with TRBJ2-1; D ambiguous. This CDR3 contains 13 residues. V was clipped by 2 bases and J by 7 bases, with 9 bases between them. In germline, CDR1 is LGHNA, CDR2 YSLEER. The DNA for the CDR3 is TGCGCCAGCAGCCAATTAACCGCTAATGAGCAGTTCTTC. Amino acid sequence: CASSQLTANEQFF.

This clone was observed a few times. The chain is built from TRBV11-1 and TRBJ1-1; maybe TRBD1 (5 bases). Trimming stripped 4 bases from V and 1 base from J, with 19 bases between. Germline CDR1 reads SGHAT; CDR2 reads FQDESV (reference sequence). The CDR3 runs 17 residues. The CDR3 reads CASSSPPGQGGNTEAFF. The CDR3 DNA reads TGTGCCAGCAGCTCACCACCGGGGCAAGGTGGGAACACTGAAGCTTTCTTT.

The rearrangement links TRBV7-2 to TRBJ2-3, with D hard to call. V lost 1 base and J lost 1, with 6 bases in between. This CDR3 contains 14 residues. Germline V gene sequence: CDR1 SGHTA, CDR2 FQGNSA. The CDR3 reads CASSLELGTDTQYF. CDR3 nucleotide sequence: TGTGCCAGCAGCTTAGAGCTCGGCACAGATACGCAGTATTTT.

This clone was counted a few times. This chain joins TRBV7-2 and TRBJ2-1, with 8 positions matching TRBD2. Unmatched junction bases numbered 2, after V lost 4 bases and J lost 0 bases. This CDR3 has 15 amino acids. The V gene's germline CDR1 is SGHTA and CDR2 FQGNSA. CDR3 nucleotides: TGTGCCAGCAGCTCGAGCGGGGGCTCCTACAATGAGCAGTTCTTC. It translates to CASSSSGGSYNEQFF.

The chain combines TRBV7-2 with TRBJ1-3, with TRBD1 as a possible D gene (5 bases). The V end was cut by 5 bases, the J end by 11 bases, with 16 bases between. Germline V CDR1 and CDR2: SGHTA, FQGNSA. This CDR3 region has 13 residues. The CDR3 nucleotides read TGTGCCAGCAGCCCGGGGGTGACCGGCGCCATATATTTT. Its protein is CASSPGVTGAIYF.

This clone was seen a handful of times. The chain has TRBV4-3 and TRBJ2-7, with D possibly matching TRBD2 (6 bases). From germline, CDR1 is LGHNA and CDR2 YSLEER. V lost 1 base and J 3 bases, leaving 19 bases between the germline ends. This CDR3 comprises 17 residues. CDR3 bases: TGCGCCAGCAGCCAAGTCGGGACTGGGGACTTAAACTACGAGCAGTACGTC. Encoded protein: CASSQVGTGDLNYEQYV.